The entry below describes one T cell receptor (beta chain). Its antigen is not identified. The multiple sclerosis controls comprised treatment-naive patients whose relapsing-remitting disease was stable or active. TEMRA cells underwent FACS enrichment and CD8+ and CD4+ T cells underwent negative isolation. The CDR3 loop spans 12 amino acids. J was trimmed by 15 bases and V by 6 bases; bases with no gene match: 11. The record originates from a study of CD8 T cells in Susac syndrome. Whole-study results and caveats: As acknowledged by the study, its TCR sequencing and HLA analysis included a relatively small number of individuals.

Random hexamers served to reverse transcribe roughly 0.5 to 1 ug RNA. It was immunoSEQ multiplex PCR that amplified TCR beta CDR3 across 54 Vbeta and 13 Jbeta. TCRdb re-analysed the immunoSEQ multiplex PCR reads in MiXCR, keeping a single row per CDR3 protein. The sample has 140,000 or so distinct CDR3 sequences, 95% seen once. The material sequenced was CD4+ T cells from PBMCs. The receptor comes from a human donor with multiple sclerosis. V is TRBV12-3 or TRBV12-4 and J is TRBJ1-5; 7 bases are shared with TRBD1. The CDR3 DNA reads as TGTGCCAGCAGGTGGCGACAGGGACCGTTGCATTTT. This sequence encodes CASRWRQGPLHF.